This TCR beta chain stems from a study of CD8+ T cells in alopecia areata. Points from the study as a whole: Tofacitinib did not eliminate many expanded lesional clones from scalp or blood. Mice showed clearer TCR sharing than patients did, a gap that was possibly HLA-related. How baseline CD8+ expansion relates to response remains uncertain (there was one nonresponder).

Note on this clone: The antigen is not known.

The authors extracted RNA and reverse transcribed it into cDNA as the sequencing template. This table comes from immunoSEQ multiplex PCR, and its TCRdb copy is limited to in-frame clones, with some not included. The table has more than 200,000 clones, roughly 40% seen once. Trimming cost V 8 bases and J 0 bases; bases outside gene matches: 12. From germline, CDR1 is SQVTM and CDR2 ANQGSEA. This CDR3 comprises 16 residues. Treatment meaning: oral pan-JAK inhibitor, 5-10 mg twice daily. The source is a human donor with alopecia areata. The rearrangement joins TRBV29-1 to TRBJ2-7; 11 bases map to TRBD2. Here the sequenced sample was CD4+ T cells sorted from blood, taken between weeks 36 and 40, from a patient treated with tofacitinib. CDR3 in amino acids: CSSIITSGGRSYEQYF. For the CDR3, the DNA is TGCAGCTCAATAATAACTAGCGGGGGCCGCTCCTACGAGCAGTACTTC.